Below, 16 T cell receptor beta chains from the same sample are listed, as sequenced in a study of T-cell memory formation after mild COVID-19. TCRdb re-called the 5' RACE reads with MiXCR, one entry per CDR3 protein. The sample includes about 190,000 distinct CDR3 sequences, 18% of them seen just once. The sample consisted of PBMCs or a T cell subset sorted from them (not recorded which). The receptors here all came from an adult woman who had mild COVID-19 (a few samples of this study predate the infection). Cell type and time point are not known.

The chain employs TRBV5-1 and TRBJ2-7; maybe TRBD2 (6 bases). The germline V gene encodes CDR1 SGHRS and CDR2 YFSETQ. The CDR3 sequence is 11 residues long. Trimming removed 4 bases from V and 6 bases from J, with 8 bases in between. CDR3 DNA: TGCGCCAGCAGCCAGGAGGGCGAGCAGTACTTC. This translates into CASSQEGEQYF.

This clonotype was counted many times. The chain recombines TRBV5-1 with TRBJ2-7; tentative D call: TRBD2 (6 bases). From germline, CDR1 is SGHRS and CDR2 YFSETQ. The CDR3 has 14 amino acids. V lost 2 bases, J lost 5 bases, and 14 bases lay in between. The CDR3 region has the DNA TGCGCCAGCAGCTTTGGGGCGGGACGCAACGAGCAGTACTTC. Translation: CASSFGAGRNEQYF.

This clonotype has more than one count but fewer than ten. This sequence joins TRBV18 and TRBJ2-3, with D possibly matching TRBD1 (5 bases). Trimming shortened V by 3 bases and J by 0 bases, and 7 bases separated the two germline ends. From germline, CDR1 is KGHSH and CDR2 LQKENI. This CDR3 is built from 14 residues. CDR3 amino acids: CASSPTASTDTQYF. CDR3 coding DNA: TGTGCCAGCTCACCGACAGCCAGCACAGATACGCAGTATTTT.

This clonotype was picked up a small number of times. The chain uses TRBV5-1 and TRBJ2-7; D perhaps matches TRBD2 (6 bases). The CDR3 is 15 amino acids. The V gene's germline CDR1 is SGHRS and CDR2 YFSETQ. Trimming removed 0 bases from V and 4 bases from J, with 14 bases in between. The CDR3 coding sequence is TGCGCCAGCAGCTTGGGCGGGAATATTTTTTACGAGCAGTACTTC. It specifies CASSLGGNIFYEQYF.

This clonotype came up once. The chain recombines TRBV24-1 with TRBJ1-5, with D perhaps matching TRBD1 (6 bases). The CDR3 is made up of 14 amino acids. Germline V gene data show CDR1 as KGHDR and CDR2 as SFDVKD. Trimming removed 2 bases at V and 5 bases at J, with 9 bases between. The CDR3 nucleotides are TGTGCCACCAGTGATTCAGGGGTGGATCAGCCCCAGCATTTT. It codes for CATSDSGVDQPQHF.

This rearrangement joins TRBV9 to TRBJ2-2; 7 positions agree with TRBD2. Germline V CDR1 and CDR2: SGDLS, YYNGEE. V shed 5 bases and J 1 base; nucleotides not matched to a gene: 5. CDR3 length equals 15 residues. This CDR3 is CASRDGRLNTGELFF. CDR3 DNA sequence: TGTGCCAGCAGGGACGGGAGGCTGAACACCGGGGAGCTGTTTTTT.

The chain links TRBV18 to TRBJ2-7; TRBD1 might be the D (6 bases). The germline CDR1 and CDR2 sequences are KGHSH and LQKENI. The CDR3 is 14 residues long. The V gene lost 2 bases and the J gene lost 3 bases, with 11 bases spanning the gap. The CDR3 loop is CASSPITGNYEQYF. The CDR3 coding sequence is TGTGCCAGCTCACCAATTACAGGGAACTACGAGCAGTACTTC.

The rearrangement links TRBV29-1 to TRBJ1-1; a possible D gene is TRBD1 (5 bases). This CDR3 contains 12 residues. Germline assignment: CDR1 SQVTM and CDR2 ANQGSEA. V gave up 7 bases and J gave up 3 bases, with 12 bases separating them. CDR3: CSAGGTHTEAFF. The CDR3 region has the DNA TGCAGCGCCGGGGGGACCCACACTGAAGCTTTCTTT.

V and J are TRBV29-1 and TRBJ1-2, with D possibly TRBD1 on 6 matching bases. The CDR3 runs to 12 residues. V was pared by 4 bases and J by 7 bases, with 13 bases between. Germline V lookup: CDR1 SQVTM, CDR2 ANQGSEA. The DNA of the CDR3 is TGCAGCGTTGCGGGACAACTGAGTGGCTACACCTTC. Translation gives CSVAGQLSGYTF.

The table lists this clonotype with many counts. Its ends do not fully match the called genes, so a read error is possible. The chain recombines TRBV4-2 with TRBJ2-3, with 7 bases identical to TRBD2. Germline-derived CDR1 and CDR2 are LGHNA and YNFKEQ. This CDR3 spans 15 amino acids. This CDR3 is CASSQEPSLGEGVHF. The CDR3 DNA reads TGTGCCAGCAGCCAAGAACCATCCTTGGGGGAGGGCGTCCATTTT.

The CDR3 protein is CSAPPGVSGANVLTF. The CDR3 coding sequence is TGCAGTGCCCCTCCGGGGGTCTCTGGGGCCAACGTCCTGACTTTC. The chain employs TRBV20-1 and TRBJ2-6; possible D gene TRBD2, 6 bases. The CDR3 spans 15 residues. V was cut by 6 bases and J by 0 bases, with 12 bases left in between. Germline V gives CDR1 DFQATT, CDR2 SNEGSKA (reference sequence).

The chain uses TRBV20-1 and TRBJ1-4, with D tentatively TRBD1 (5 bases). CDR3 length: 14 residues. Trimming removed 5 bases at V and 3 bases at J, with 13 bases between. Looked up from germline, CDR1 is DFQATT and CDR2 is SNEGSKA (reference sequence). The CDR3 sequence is CSAPDSQSNEKLFF. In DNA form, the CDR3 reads TGCAGTGCTCCCGACAGCCAGTCTAATGAAAAACTGTTTTTT.

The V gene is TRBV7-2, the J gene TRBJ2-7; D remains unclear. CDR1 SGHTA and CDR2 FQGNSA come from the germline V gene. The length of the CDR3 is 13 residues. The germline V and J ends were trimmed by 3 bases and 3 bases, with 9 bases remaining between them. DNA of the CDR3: TGTGCCAGCAGCTTGTACAAATACTACGAGCAGTACTTC. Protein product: CASSLYKYYEQYF.

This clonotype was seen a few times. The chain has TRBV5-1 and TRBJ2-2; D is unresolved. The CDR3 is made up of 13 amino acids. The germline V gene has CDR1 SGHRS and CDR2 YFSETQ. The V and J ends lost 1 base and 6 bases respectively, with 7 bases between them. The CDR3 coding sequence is TGCGCCAGCAGCTTGAGGGAATCCGGGGAGCTGTTTTTT. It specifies CASSLRESGELFF.

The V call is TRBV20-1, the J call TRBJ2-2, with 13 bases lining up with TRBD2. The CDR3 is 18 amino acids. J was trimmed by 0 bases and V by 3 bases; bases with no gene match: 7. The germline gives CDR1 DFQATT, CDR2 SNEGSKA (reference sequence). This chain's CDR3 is CSARVTSGGASNTGELFF. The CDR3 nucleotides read TGCAGTGCTAGGGTAACTAGCGGGGGGGCTTCGAACACCGGGGAGCTGTTTTTT.

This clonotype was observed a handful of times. The chain's CDR3 is CASSLRDYLHEQFF. CDR3 sequence (DNA): TGTGCCAGCAGTCTCCGGGACTATCTACATGAGCAGTTCTTC. This chain connects TRBV12-3 or TRBV12-4 to TRBJ2-1, with 7 bases matching TRBD2. CDR3 length equals 14 residues. V was pared by 5 bases and J by 8 bases, with 9 bases of the junction left unmatched.